Presented here are 22 T cell receptor beta chains from one specimen sequenced in a study of regulatory T cells in long-lasting Graves disease. The time point was: newly diagnosed GD, antithyroid drugs for less than 3 months. The TCR library was prepared using RNA isolated from PBMCs. HTBI primers from iRepertoire and Arm-PCR of CDR3 regions yielded the TCR beta libraries. TCRdb re-called the multiplex PCR reads through MiXCR, storing one row per CDR3 protein. Of some 250,000 distinct CDR3 sequences in the sample, roughly a fifth were seen once. This specimen was peripheral blood mononuclear cells (PBMCs), taken at new diagnosis, from a patient treated with antithyroid drugs. The receptor source for this set is a female donor with Graves disease.

Of note for this clonotype: Only one base separates this from a far larger clonotype, so it likely reflects a read error. The V call is TRBV20-1, the J call TRBJ2-1; 8 bases align to TRBD1. From germline, CDR1 is DFQATT and CDR2 SNEGSKA (reference sequence). With 6 bases clipped from V and 10 bases from J, the junction kept 14 bases outside the gene matches. The CDR3 totals 14 residues. The CDR3 coding sequence is TGCAGTGCGCCCCAACGGACAGGGACGGACGAGCAGTTCTTC. Its translation is CSAPQRTGTDEQFF.

V usage is TRBV11-2 and J usage is TRBJ2-1; possibly TRBD2 for D (6 bases). There are 16 residues in the CDR3. Germline loops: CDR1 SGHAT, CDR2 FQNNGV. V was pared by 5 bases and J by 1 base, with 15 bases between. CDR3 in amino acids: CASSTRLAQSYNEQFF. In DNA form, the CDR3 reads TGTGCCAGCAGCACCCGTCTAGCGCAGTCCTACAATGAGCAGTTCTTC.

Points on this clonotype: A much larger clone lies a single base off, so this may be a read error. This chain uses TRBV6-2 or TRBV6-3 with TRBJ1-3; D call uncertain. The CDR3 contains 15 residues. CDR1 is MNHEY and CDR2 is SVGEGT in the germline V gene. The CDR3 reads CAGSYSGLPGNTIYF. In DNA form, the CDR3 reads TGTGCCGGCAGTTACTCAGGCCTACCCGGGAACACCATATATTTT.

This clonotype has ten or more counts. This sequence joins TRBV7-2 and TRBJ2-3, with D unclear. Trimming cost V 7 bases and J 6 bases, with 20 bases left between them. The CDR3 totals 15 residues. From germline, CDR1 is SGHTA and CDR2 FQGNSA. CDR3 sequence: CASTPYGSSSDTQYF. The CDR3 nucleotides are TGTGCCAGCACCCCCTATGGCAGCAGCAGCGATACGCAGTATTTT.

This clonotype was found many times. The rearrangement joins TRBV5-1 to TRBJ2-2, with D perhaps matching TRBD2 (6 bases). The CDR3 runs to 16 residues. Trimming cost V 0 bases and J 5 bases, with 14 bases left between them. Germline V lookup: CDR1 SGHRS, CDR2 YFSETQ. The CDR3: CASSLEPGVGTGELFF. CDR3 in DNA: TGCGCCAGCAGCTTGGAACCGGGGGTTGGTACCGGGGAGCTGTTTTTT. Drawing the rest from reference TRBV5-1 and TRBJ2-2, the complete variable domain is KAGVTQTPRYLIKTRGQQVTLSCSPISGHRSVSWYQQTPGQGLQFLFEYFSETQRNKGNFPGRFSGRQFSNSRSEMNVSTLELGDSALYLCASSLEPGVGTGELFFGEGSRLTVL.

This sequence joins TRBV3-1 and TRBJ2-5; D gene ambiguous. Trimming pared 1 base from V and 5 bases from J, leaving 2 bases between. The CDR3 totals 11 residues. Per the germline V gene, CDR1 is LGHDT and CDR2 is YNNKEL (reference sequence). The CDR3 sequence is CASSQAETQYF. The DNA for the CDR3 is TGTGCCAGCAGCCAAGCCGAGACCCAGTACTTC.

The sample holds many counts of this clonotype. The chain has TRBV20-1 and TRBJ2-4; D may correspond to TRBD1 or TRBD2 (5 bases each). The CDR3 runs to 13 residues. Germline-derived CDR1 and CDR2 are DFQATT and SNEGSKA (reference sequence). Trimming took off 5 bases at V and 7 bases at J, with 15 bases between the two ends. CDR3 sequence (DNA): TGCAGTGCTCGGGACCCTGGGACGAACATTCAGTACTTC. It codes for CSARDPGTNIQYF.

The chain has TRBV10-1 and TRBJ2-5; D is uncertain. V shed 0 bases and J shed 2 bases, with 10 bases lying between them. The CDR3 totals 15 residues. Germline V gene lookup returns CDR1 WNHNN and CDR2 SYGVQD (reference sequence). In DNA, the CDR3 is TGCGCCAGCAGTGAGTCCGGCAGTTTTCAAGAGACCCAGTACTTC. It encodes CASSESGSFQETQYF.

A word on this clonotype: A far larger clone is off by one base, so a read error is likely. The chain recombines TRBV11-2 with TRBJ2-4, with 10 bases lining up with TRBD2. Trimming took 5 bases from V and 13 from J; bases not matched to a gene: 14. The CDR3 consists of 15 residues. Germline V lookup: CDR1 SGHAT, CDR2 FQNNGV. The chain's CDR3 is CASSEWTSGYNEQYF. In nucleotides, the CDR3 is TGTGCCAGCAGCGAGTGGACTAGCGGATACAATGAGCAGTACTTC.

This clonotype has at least ten counts. The chain recombines TRBV7-3 with TRBJ2-3; no reliable D call. The CDR3 contains 14 residues. The V end lost 1 base, the J end lost 2 bases, and 7 bases lay between the germline ends. Germline V gene data show CDR1 as SGHTA and CDR2 as FQGTGA. The CDR3 DNA reads TGTGCCAGCAGCTTAATTGGTATCACAGATACGCAGTATTTT. Translation: CASSLIGITDTQYF.

This clonotype was counted many times. The gene calls are TRBV6-1 and TRBJ2-1, with a weak D call TRBD1 (7 bases). CDR1 is MNHNS and CDR2 is SASEGT in the germline V gene. The CDR3 spans 12 residues. Deletions cut 6 bases from V and 12 bases from J, with 15 bases between. The CDR3 here is CASSPRGVGQFF. CDR3 DNA sequence: TGTGCCAGCAGCCCCAGGGGGGTTGGGCAGTTCTTC.

This clonotype was counted ten times or more. This chain connects TRBV4-1 to TRBJ2-1; 10 bases map to TRBD2. There are 15 residues in the CDR3. CDR1 is MGHRA, CDR2 YSYEKL, per germline. V trimming: 6 bases; J trimming: 5 bases; junction bases outside the gene matches: 7. In DNA form, the CDR3 reads TGCGCCAGCAGGCTGGGAGCGGGGGGGGACAATGAGCAGTTCTTC. This sequence encodes CASRLGAGGDNEQFF.

Concerning this clonotype: This may be a read error, as it is one base from a much larger clone. The J gene is TRBJ1-2, the V gene TRBV15, with D perhaps TRBD1 (5 bases). The germline V gene encodes CDR1 LNHNV and CDR2 YYDKDF (reference sequence). This CDR3 has 14 amino acids. The CDR3 nucleotides read TGTGCCACCAGCAGAGTTGGGGGAGACTATGGCTACGCCTTC. Amino acids: CATSRVGGDYGYAF.

This rearrangement joins TRBV11-2 to TRBJ1-1, with 8 bases matching TRBD1. Germline assignment: CDR1 SGHAT and CDR2 FQNNGV. V lost 4 bases, J lost 6 bases, and 1 base stayed unmatched. The CDR3 has 12 amino acids. CDR3 DNA sequence: TGTGCCAGCAGCTGGGGACAGGCTGAAGCTTTCTTT. Translating gives CASSWGQAEAFF.

V usage is TRBV9 and J usage is TRBJ2-7; 7 nucleotides line up with TRBD2. V dropped 2 bases and J dropped 3; count of bases not matched to a gene: 8. This CDR3 comprises 15 residues. Germline V gene data show CDR1 as SGDLS and CDR2 as YYNGEE. The CDR3 spells CASSVRSGIYYEQYF. CDR3 bases: TGTGCCAGCAGCGTTAGGAGCGGGATATACTACGAGCAGTACTTC.

This clonotype was counted many times. Compared with germline, one end of the junction differs, possibly owing to a read error. The V call is TRBV3-1, the J call TRBJ2-5; D is unclear. CDR1 and CDR2 (germline): LGHDT, YNNKEL (reference sequence). This CDR3 contains 13 residues. The CDR3 reads CASIQKQQETQYF. Here the CDR3 DNA reads TGTGCCAGCATCCAAAAACAGCAAGAGACCCAGTACTTC.

The sample holds many counts of this clonotype. The rearrangement links TRBV20-1 to TRBJ2-5; possible D gene TRBD1, 6 bases. Germline CDR1 is DFQATT and CDR2 is SNEGSKA (reference sequence). This CDR3 is built from 14 residues. V dropped 1 base and J dropped 4 bases, with 13 bases sitting between them. Written as DNA, the CDR3 is TGCAGTGCTAGAGCGGCAGGGGTACGAGAGACCCAGTACTTC. This translates into CSARAAGVRETQYF.

The chain combines TRBV2 with TRBJ1-4; D gene ambiguous. The CDR3 extends over 12 amino acids. Looked up from germline, CDR1 is SNHLY and CDR2 is FYNNEI. Between the trimmed V and J ends, which lost 6 bases and 7 bases, there was a span of 9 bases. CDR3 protein: CASRGLGEKLFF. The CDR3 DNA is TGTGCCAGCAGGGGCCTTGGTGAAAAACTGTTTTTT.

In this sample, this clonotype turned up many times. The V and J genes are TRBV5-6 and TRBJ2-5, with D unclear. Germline CDR1 reads SGHDT; CDR2 reads YYEEEE. The CDR3 sequence is 14 residues long. V was cut by 0 bases and J by 2 bases, with 8 bases left in between. The CDR3 loop reads CASSLGRSQETQYF. In DNA, the CDR3 is TGTGCCAGCAGCTTGGGTCGGTCGCAAGAGACCCAGTACTTC.

In this sample, this clonotype turned up many times. The chain joins TRBV20-1 to TRBJ1-2; 7 bases line up with TRBD1. Per the germline V gene, CDR1 is DFQATT and CDR2 is SNEGSKA (reference sequence). This CDR3 is 13 amino acids long. The CDR3 nucleotides are TGCAGGCCTACCCAGGGGGGCTTCGATGGCTACACCTTC. Residues: CRPTQGGFDGYTF.

This clonotype was counted many times. V gene TRBV12-3 or TRBV12-4 combines with J gene TRBJ2-7; D not resolved. V gave up 5 bases and J gave up 0 bases, with 8 bases separating them. This CDR3 has 13 amino acids. In nucleotides, the CDR3 is TGTGCCAGCAGTACTACGAGCTCCTACGAGCAGTACTTC. Translated: CASSTTSSYEQYF.

On this clonotype: Given a much more abundant clone one base away, this may be a read error. The genes are TRBV28 and TRBJ1-3; TRBD1 is a possible D gene (5 bases). Looked up from germline, CDR1 is MDHEN and CDR2 is SYDVKM. The CDR3 sequence is 17 residues long. The CDR3 is CASTLGGGAFSRNTIYF. CDR3 coding DNA: TGTGCCAGCACCCTGGGGGGAGGGGCATTCTCTAGAAACACCATATATTTT.